This T cell receptor (beta chain) stems from a study of blood T cell repertoires in COVID-19. Study context: Collection of acute and convalescent COVID-19 samples took place in the United States, Italy and Spain. T cells, B-cell-depleted T cells, or PBMCs provided the cDNA or gDNA that served as material.

V was trimmed by 6 bases and J by 4 bases, leaving 24 bases between them. This CDR3 comprises 16 residues. Germline assignment: CDR1 SQVTM and CDR2 ANQGSEA. Source study methods: How many nucleated cells were present was estimated from reference gene primer amplification. Method: immunoSEQ multiplex PCR; TCRdb's copy keeps in-frame clones and lacks some. Clonal size and the V and J genes are those of that table, whereas D and trimming came from the DNA. This sample yields 150,000 to 160,000 clones, of which roughly 80% are seen a single time; 25% to 35% belongs to the top ten. The TCR was taken from a woman aged 55-70 years with acute or convalescent COVID-19. Sequencing was done on a sample of peripheral blood. The chain combines TRBV29-1 with TRBJ2-5; TRBD1 is a possible D gene (6 bases). The CDR3 here is CSVDDYGTSEAETQYF. CDR3 DNA sequence: TGCAGCGTCGACGATTACGGGACATCGGAGGCAGAGACCCAGTACTTC.